The clone carrying this T cell receptor beta chain was counted at least ten times. Its antigen is as yet unknown. RNA transcripts served as template for amplifying TCR beta CDR3 sequences. Second-round multiplex PCR came after first-round RT-PCR with HTBI primers. TCRdb re-analysed the multiplex PCR reads in MiXCR, keeping a single row per CDR3 protein. The sample records hundreds of thousands of distinct CDR3 sequences, around 21% being singletons. Stable hyperthyroidism referred to disease that showed no ophthalmopathy within 18 months of follow-up. The hyperthyroidism patients had a new diagnosis of under 2 months' duration and were aged 18 to 65. The PBMC fraction was derived from roughly 10 ml of fresh peripheral blood. This specimen comes from a study of Graves' ophthalmopathy and Graves' hyperthyroidism. Broader study findings: Clonotypes were expanded in thyroid at above 0.001 frequency, and most also appeared in blood.

The receptor was isolated from a woman younger than 30 with stable Graves' hyperthyroidism. Source material: peripheral blood.

Written as DNA, the CDR3 is TGTGCCATCAGTGAGTCGCGGCAAGAGACCCAGTACTTC. As protein: CAISESRQETQYF. The chain couples TRBV10-3 to TRBJ2-5, with D hard to call. The germline V gene encodes CDR1 ENHRY and CDR2 SYGVKD. This CDR3 is 13 amino acids long. Deletions cut 0 bases from V and 2 bases from J, with 4 bases between.